This T cell receptor beta chain was identified during a study of cytomegalovirus exposure and HLA in healthy donors. Overall study context: Approximately 77 million unique TCRs from HLA-typed donors were held in an early release of data.

Primers included in the PCR were 60 Vbeta and 13 Jbeta primers. Only in-frame clones appear in the TCRdb table, and some are missing; sequencing was by immunoSEQ multiplex PCR. The sample contains tens of thousands of clones, approximately 62% of which appear only once. Study-wide results and caveats: When analyzed later, a missense DCLRE1C variant was found to be linked to TCR beta V- and J-gene trimming. Accurate prediction of HLA-A and HLA-B alleles (for most subjects) was reportedly achieved from TCR beta sequences. Under 20,000 TCR beta sequences were associated with HLA alleles at 0.05 false discovery rate in a later analysis.

Between the trimmed V and J ends, which lost 4 bases and 0 bases, there was a span of 16 bases. The CDR3 runs to 17 residues. Germline V lookup: CDR1 SEHNR, CDR2 FQNEAQ (reference sequence). Remarks on this clone: Its antigen is not known.

Sequenced sample: PBMCs. The source of this sequence is a male donor in good health and CMV-seropositive. This chain uses TRBV7-9 with TRBJ1-3; the D gene is possibly TRBD1 (6 bases). For the CDR3, the DNA is TGTGCCAGCAGCTCAAGTTACAGGGTTATCTCTGGAAACACCATATATTTT. Its protein is CASSSSYRVISGNTIYF.